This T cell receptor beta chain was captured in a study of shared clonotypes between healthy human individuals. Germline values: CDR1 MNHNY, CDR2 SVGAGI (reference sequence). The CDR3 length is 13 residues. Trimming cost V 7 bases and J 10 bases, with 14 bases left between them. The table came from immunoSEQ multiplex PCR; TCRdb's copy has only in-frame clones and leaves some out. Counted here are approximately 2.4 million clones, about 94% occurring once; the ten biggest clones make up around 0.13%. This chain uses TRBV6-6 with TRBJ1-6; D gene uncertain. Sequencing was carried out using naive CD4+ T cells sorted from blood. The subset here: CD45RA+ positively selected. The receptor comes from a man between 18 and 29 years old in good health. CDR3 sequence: CASKREGWSPLHF. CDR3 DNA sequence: TGTGCCAGCAAGAGGGAAGGGTGGTCACCCCTCCACTTT.